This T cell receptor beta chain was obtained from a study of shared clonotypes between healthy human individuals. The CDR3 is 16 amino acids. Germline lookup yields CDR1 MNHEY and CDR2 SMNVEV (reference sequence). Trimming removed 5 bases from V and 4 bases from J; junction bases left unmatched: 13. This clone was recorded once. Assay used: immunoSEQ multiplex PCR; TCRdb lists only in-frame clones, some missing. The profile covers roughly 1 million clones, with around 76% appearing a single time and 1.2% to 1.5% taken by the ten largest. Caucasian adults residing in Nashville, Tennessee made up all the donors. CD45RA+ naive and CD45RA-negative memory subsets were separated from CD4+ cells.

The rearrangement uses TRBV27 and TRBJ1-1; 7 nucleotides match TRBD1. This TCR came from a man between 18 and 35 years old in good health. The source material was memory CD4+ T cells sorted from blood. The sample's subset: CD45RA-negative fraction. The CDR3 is CASSPPRQGFLTEAFF. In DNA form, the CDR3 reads TGTGCCAGCAGTCCGCCTAGACAGGGATTTCTCACTGAAGCTTTCTTT.